This note documents a single T cell receptor (beta chain) sequence. This sample is drawn from a study of blood T cell repertoires in COVID-19. About the study: The origin of the acute and convalescent COVID-19 samples was the United States, Italy and Spain. Sample material is recorded as cDNA or gDNA derived from T cells, B-cell-depleted T cells, or PBMCs.

The CDR3 runs 15 residues. Germline trimming cut 0 bases from V and 1 base from J; bases unmatched to any gene: 3. Per the germline V gene, CDR1 is MNHEY and CDR2 is SVGAGI. This table comes from immunoSEQ multiplex PCR, and its TCRdb copy is limited to in-frame clones, with some not included. The sample carries under 60,000 clones, over 70% recorded once. This chain connects TRBV6-5 to TRBJ2-7; 7 bases are a match to TRBD1. The sequenced material came from peripheral blood. The TCR was taken from a human donor in a cohort sampled during active COVID-19. DNA for the CDR3: TGTGCCAGCAGTTACTCGAAACAGGGGTCCTACGAGCAGTACTTC. As protein: CASSYSKQGSYEQYF.